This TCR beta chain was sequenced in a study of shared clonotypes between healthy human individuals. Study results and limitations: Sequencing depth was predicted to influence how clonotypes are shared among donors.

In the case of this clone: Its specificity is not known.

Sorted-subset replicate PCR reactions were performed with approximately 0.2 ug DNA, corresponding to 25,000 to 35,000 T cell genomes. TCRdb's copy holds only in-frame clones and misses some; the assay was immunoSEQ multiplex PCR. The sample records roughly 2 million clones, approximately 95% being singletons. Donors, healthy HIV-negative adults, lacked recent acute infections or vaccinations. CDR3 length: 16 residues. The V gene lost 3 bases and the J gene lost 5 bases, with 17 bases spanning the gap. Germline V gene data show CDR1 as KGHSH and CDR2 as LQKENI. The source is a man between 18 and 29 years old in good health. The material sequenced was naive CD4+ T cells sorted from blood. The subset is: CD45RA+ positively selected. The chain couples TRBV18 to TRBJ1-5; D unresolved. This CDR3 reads CASSPSTRDGYQPQHF. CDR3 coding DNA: TGTGCCAGCTCACCTTCCACAAGAGACGGGTATCAGCCCCAGCATTTT.